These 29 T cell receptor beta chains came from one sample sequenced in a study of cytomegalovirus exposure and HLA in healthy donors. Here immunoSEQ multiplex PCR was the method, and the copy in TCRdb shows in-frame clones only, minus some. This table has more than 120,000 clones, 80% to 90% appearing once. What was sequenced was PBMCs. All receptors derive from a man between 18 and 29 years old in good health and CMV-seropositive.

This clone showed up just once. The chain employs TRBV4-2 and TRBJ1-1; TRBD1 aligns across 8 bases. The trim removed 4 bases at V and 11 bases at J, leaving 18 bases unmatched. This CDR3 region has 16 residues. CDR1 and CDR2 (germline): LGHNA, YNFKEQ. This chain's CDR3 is CASSPSEERQGRKAFF. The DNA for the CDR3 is TGTGCCAGCAGCCCCTCTGAGGAGCGACAGGGGCGGAAGGCTTTCTTT.

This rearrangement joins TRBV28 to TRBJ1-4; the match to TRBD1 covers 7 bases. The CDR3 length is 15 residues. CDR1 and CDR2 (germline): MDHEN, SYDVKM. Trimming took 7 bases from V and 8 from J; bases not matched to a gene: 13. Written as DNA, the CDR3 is TGTGCCAGCAAACTGGAGGGGGCGGGGAAGGAAAAACTGTTTTTT. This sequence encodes CASKLEGAGKEKLFF.

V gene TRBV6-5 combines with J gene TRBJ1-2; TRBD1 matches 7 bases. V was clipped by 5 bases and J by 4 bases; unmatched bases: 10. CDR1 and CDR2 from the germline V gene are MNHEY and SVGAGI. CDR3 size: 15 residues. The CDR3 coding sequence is TGTGCCAGCAGTATTAGGCCAGGGGGACTCTATGGCTACACCTTC. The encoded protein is CASSIRPGGLYGYTF.

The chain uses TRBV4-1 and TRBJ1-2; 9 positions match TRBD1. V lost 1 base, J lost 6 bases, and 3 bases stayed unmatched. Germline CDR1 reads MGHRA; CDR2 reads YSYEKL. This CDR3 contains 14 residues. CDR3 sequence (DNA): TGCGCCAGCAGCCAAGGGACAGGGGCAGATGGCTACACCTTC. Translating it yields CASSQGTGADGYTF.

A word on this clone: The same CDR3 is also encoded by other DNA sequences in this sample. Here the CDR3 DNA reads TGCGCCAGCAGCTTGGGAGCGGGAGGATCCTACGAGCAGTACTTC. This codes for CASSLGAGGSYEQYF. J is TRBJ2-7 and V is TRBV5-1; 9 positions match TRBD2. V lost 0 bases to trimming and J lost 1 base; unmatched junction nucleotides: 2. CDR1 and CDR2 from the germline V gene are SGHRS and YFSETQ. The CDR3 has 15 residues.

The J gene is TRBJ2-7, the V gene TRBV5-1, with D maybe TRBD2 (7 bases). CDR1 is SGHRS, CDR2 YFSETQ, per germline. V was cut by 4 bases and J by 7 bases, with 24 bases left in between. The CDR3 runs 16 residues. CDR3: CASSPPSLGGVPEQYF. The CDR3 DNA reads TGCGCCAGCAGCCCACCGTCTTTAGGGGGGGTCCCGGAGCAGTACTTC. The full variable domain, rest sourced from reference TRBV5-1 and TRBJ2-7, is KAGVTQTPRYLIKTRGQQVTLSCSPISGHRSVSWYQQTPGQGLQFLFEYFSETQRNKGNFPGRFSGRQFSNSRSEMNVSTLELGDSALYLCASSPPSLGGVPEQYFGPGTRLTVT.

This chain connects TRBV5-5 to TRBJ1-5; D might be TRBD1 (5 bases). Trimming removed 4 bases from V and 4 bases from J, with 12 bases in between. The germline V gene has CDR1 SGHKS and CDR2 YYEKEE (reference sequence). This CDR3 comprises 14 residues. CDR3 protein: CASSGDLRNQPQHF. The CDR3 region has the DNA TGTGCCAGCAGCGGGGACTTAAGGAATCAGCCCCAGCATTTT.

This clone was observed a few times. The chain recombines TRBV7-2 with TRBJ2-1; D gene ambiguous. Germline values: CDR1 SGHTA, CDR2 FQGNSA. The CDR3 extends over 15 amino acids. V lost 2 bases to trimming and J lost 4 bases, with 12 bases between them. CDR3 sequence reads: CASSLRWAPYNEQFF. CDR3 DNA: TGTGCCAGCAGCTTACGTTGGGCGCCTTACAATGAGCAGTTCTTC.

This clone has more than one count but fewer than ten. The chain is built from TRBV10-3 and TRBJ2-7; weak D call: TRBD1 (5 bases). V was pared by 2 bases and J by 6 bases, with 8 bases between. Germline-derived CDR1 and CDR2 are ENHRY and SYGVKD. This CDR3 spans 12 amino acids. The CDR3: CAISEPRGEQYF. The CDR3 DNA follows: TGTGCCATCAGTGAGCCAAGGGGCGAGCAGTACTTC.

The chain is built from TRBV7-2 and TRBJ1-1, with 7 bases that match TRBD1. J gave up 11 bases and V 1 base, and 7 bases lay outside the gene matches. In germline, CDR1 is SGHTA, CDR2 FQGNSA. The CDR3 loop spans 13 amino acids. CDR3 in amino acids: CASSLGRQGRAFF. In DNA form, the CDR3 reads TGTGCCAGCAGCTTAGGAAGACAGGGAAGGGCTTTCTTT. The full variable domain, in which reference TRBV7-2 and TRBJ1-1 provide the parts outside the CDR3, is GAGVSQSPSNKVTEKGKDVELRCDPISGHTALYWYRQSLGQGLEFLIYFQGNSAPDKSGLPSDRFSAERTGGSVSTLTIQRTQQEDSAVYLCASSLGRQGRAFFGQGTRLTVV.

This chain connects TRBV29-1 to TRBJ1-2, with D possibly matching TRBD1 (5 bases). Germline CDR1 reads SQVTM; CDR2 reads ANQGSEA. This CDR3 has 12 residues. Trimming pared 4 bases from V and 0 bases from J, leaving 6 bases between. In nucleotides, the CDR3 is TGCAGCGTTGCAGGGTCTAACTATGGCTACACCTTC. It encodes CSVAGSNYGYTF.

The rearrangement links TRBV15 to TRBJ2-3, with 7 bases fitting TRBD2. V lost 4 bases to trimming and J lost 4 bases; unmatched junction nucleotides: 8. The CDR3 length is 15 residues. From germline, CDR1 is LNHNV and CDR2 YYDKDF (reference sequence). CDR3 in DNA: TGTGCCACCAGCACTCGGCGGGGGAGCCCAGATACGCAGTATTTT. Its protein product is CATSTRRGSPDTQYF.

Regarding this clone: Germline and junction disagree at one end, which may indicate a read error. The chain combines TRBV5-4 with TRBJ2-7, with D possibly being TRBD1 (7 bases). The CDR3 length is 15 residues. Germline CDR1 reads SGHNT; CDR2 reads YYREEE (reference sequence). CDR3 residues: CASSLARGDSHEQYF. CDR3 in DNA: TGTGCCAGCAGCTTGGCCAGGGGGGACTCCCACGAGCAGTACTTC.

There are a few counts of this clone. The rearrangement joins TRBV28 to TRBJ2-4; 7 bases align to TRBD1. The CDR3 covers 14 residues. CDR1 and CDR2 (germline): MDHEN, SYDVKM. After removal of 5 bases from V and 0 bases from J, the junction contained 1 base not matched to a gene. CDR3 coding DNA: TGTGCCAGCAGTCGGGACAGAGCCAAAAACATTCAGTACTTC. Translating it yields CASSRDRAKNIQYF.

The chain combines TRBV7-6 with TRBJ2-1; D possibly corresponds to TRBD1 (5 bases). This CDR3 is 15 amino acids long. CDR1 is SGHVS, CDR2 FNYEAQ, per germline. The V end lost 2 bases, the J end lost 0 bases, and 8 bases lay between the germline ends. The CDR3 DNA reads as TGTGCCAGCAGCTTACAGGGAAGCTCCTACAATGAGCAGTTCTTC. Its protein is CASSLQGSSYNEQFF.

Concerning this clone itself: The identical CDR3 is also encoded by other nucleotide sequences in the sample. The DNA of the CDR3 is TGCGCCAGCAGCCCGGGACAGGGAGGCAATCAGCCCCAGCATTTT. The encoded protein is CASSPGQGGNQPQHF. This sequence joins TRBV5-1 and TRBJ1-5; TRBD1 matches at 9 bases. The CDR3 is 15 amino acids. The germline V gene has CDR1 SGHRS and CDR2 YFSETQ. Losses at the gene ends were 4 bases for V and 2 bases for J; bases not matched to a gene: 4.

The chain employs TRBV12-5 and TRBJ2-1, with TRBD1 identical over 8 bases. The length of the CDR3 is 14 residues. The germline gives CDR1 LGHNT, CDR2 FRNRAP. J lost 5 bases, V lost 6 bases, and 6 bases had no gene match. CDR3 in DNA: TGTGCTAGTGGGCTAGGGACAGGTAACAATGAGCAGTTCTTC. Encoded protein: CASGLGTGNNEQFF.

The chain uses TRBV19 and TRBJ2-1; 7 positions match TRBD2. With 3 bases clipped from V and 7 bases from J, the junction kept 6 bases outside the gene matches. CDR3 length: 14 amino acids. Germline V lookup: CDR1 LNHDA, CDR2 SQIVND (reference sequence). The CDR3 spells CASSITSALNEQFF. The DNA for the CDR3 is TGTGCCAGTAGTATCACTAGCGCCCTAAATGAGCAGTTCTTC.

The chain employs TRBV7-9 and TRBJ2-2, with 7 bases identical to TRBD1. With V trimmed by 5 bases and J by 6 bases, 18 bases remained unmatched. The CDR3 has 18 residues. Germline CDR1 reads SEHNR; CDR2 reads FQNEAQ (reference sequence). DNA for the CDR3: TGTGCCAGCAGCCCCCCGGTGGGACAGAAAGAAAGAGCCGGGGAGCTGTTTTTT. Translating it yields CASSPPVGQKERAGELFF. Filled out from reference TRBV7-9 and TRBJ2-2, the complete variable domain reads DTGVSQNPRHKITKRGQNVTFRCDPISEHNRLYWYRQTLGQGPEFLTYFQNEAQLEKSRLLSDRFSAERPKGSFSTLEIQRTEQGDSAMYLCASSPPVGQKERAGELFFGEGSRLTVL.

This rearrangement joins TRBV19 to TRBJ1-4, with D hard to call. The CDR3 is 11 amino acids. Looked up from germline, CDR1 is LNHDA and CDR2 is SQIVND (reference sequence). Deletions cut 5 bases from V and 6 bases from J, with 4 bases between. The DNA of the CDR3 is TGTGCCAGTAGTGCGTATGAAAAACTGTTTTTT. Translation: CASSAYEKLFF. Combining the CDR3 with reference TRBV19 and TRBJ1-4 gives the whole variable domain DGGITQSPKYLFRKEGQNVTLSCEQNLNHDAMYWYRQDPGQGLRLIYYSQIVNDFQKGDIAEGYSVSREKKESFPLTVTSAQKNPTAFYLCASSAYEKLFFGSGTQLSVL.

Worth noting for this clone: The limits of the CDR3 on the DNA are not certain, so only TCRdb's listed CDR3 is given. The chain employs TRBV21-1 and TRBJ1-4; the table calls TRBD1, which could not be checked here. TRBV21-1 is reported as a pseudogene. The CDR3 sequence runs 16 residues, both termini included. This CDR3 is CASSVGSGAANEKLFF.

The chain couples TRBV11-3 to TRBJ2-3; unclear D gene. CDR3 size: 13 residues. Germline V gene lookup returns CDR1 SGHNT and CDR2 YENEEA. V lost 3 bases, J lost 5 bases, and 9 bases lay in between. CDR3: CASSLMTLDTQYF. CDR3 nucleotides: TGTGCCAGCAGCTTGATGACTCTAGATACGCAGTATTTT. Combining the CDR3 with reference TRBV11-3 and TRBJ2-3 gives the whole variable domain EAGVVQSPRYKIIEKKQPVAFWCNPISGHNTLYWYLQNLGQGPELLIRYENEEAVDDSQLPKDRFSAERLKGVDSTLKIQPAELGDSAVYLCASSLMTLDTQYFGPGTRLTVL.

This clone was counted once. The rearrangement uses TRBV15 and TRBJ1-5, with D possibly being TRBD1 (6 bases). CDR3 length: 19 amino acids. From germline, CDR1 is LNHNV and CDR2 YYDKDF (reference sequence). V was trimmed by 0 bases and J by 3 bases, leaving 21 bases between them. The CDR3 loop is CATSRDRGRGQNNNQPQHF. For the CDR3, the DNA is TGTGCCACCAGCAGAGATCGGGGCAGGGGTCAAAACAACAATCAGCCCCAGCATTTT.

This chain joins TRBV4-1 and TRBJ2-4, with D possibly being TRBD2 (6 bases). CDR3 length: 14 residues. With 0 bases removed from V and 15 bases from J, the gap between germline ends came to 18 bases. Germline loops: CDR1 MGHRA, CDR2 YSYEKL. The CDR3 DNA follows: TGCGCCAGCAGCCAAGATGGGCTCGGGAGTCTGGCGTACTTC. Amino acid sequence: CASSQDGLGSLAYF.

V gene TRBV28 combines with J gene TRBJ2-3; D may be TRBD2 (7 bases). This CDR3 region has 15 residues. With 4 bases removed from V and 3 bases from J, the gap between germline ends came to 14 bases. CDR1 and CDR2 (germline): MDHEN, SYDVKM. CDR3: CASSWNRGATDTQYF. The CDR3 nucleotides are TGTGCCAGCAGTTGGAATCGGGGGGCGACAGATACGCAGTATTTT.

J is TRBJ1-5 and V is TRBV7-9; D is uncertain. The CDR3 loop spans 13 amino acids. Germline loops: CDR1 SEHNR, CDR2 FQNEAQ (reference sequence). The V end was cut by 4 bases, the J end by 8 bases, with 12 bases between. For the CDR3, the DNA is TGTGCCAGCAGCTATGACCTCGGGGAGCCCCAGCATTTT. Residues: CASSYDLGEPQHF.

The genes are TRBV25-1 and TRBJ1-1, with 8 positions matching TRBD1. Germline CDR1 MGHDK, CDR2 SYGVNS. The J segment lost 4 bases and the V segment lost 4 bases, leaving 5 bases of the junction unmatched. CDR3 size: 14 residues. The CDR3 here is CASSVHRGTTEAFF. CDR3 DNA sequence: TGTGCCAGCAGTGTCCACAGGGGGACCACTGAAGCTTTCTTT.

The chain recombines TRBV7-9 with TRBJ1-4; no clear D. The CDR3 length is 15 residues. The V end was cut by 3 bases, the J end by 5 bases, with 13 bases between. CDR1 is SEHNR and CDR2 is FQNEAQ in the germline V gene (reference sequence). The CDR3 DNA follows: TGTGCCAGCAGCTTGGGAGGCAGGATAAATGAAAAACTGTTTTTT. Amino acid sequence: CASSLGGRINEKLFF. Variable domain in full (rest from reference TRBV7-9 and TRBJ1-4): DTGVSQNPRHKITKRGQNVTFRCDPISEHNRLYWYRQTLGQGPEFLTYFQNEAQLEKSRLLSDRFSAERPKGSFSTLEIQRTEQGDSAMYLCASSLGGRINEKLFFGSGTQLSVL.

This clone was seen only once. The CDR3: CASSFEGAGYNEQFF. The CDR3 DNA follows: TGTGCCAGCAGTTTTGAGGGGGCCGGATACAATGAGCAGTTCTTC. The J gene is TRBJ2-1, the V gene TRBV28; TRBD1 matches at 7 bases. Germline trimming cut 3 bases from V and 4 bases from J; bases unmatched to any gene: 6. The CDR3 covers 15 residues. Germline assignment: CDR1 MDHEN and CDR2 SYDVKM.